This T cell receptor beta chain was sequenced for a study of T-cell reconstitution after alpha-beta-depleted transplantation in children. J gave up 11 bases and V 6 bases, and 11 bases lay outside the gene matches. This CDR3 has 13 amino acids. Unique molecular identifiers were used to barcode this TCRbeta library. TCRdb analysed the PCR reads with MiXCR anew, one entry per CDR3 protein. This sample has some 250,000 distinct CDR3 sequences, with 12% found just once. This clonotype occurred many times. Here the sequenced sample was PBMCs from the stem cell graft donor, taken from the stem cell graft. The V and J genes are TRBV12-3 or TRBV12-4 and TRBJ1-1, with TRBD1 matching 8 bases. The source of this sequence is a human donor who donated a stem cell graft to a child with acute lymphoblastic leukemia. CDR3 sequence (DNA): TGTGCCAGCAGCCTAGACAGGGGAAGAATGGCTTTCTTT. Amino acid sequence: CASSLDRGRMAFF.